Included here is one T cell receptor (beta chain) sequence, with context. This sample was taken from a study of PD-1 blockade in classical Hodgkin lymphoma. The CDR3 has 14 amino acids. From germline, CDR1 is SGHNT and CDR2 YYREEE (reference sequence). V lost 0 bases and J lost 1, with 4 bases in between. Time point denoted: newly diagnosed, previously untreated cHL patient sample. Here immunoSEQ multiplex PCR was the method, and the copy in TCRdb shows in-frame clones only, minus some. The sample includes about 25,000 clones, around 94% seen only once; the top ten take about 3.9%. This receptor was obtained from a human donor with classical Hodgkin lymphoma. The rearrangement links TRBV5-4 to TRBJ2-2; no definite D call. Sequencing used peripheral blood mononuclear cells (PBMCs). CDR3 DNA: TGTGCCAGCAGCTTGGGTCTGAACACCGGGGAGCTGTTTTTT. Encoded protein: CASSLGLNTGELFF.